A selection of T cell receptor beta chains follows, all from one sample in a study of T cells in Graves' hyperthyroidism and ophthalmopathy. TCRdb re-derived calls from the multiplex PCR reads in MiXCR, one entry per CDR3 protein. The sample lists about 500,000 distinct CDR3 sequences; approximately 14% were seen once. Sample: blood. These receptors all stem from a young woman with Graves' hyperthyroidism. Each CDR3 is given with its conserved first and last residue. The order of the fields is CDR3 protein, J gene, CDR3 length, V gene.

cdr3_aa: CASSLVHGQGGGHEQYF
j_call: TRBJ2-7
cdr3_length: 17
v_call: TRBV12-3/TRBV12-4

cdr3_aa: CASSARLAGGENIQYF
j_call: TRBJ2-4
cdr3_length: 16
v_call: TRBV7-9

cdr3_aa: CATSDFVRQGVDEQFF
j_call: TRBJ2-1
cdr3_length: 16
v_call: TRBV24-1

cdr3_aa: CASSLAVVAGGGNEQFF
j_call: TRBJ2-1
cdr3_length: 17
v_call: TRBV11-3

cdr3_aa: CASSQAHRGPYNEQFF
j_call: TRBJ2-1
cdr3_length: 16
v_call: TRBV4-1

cdr3_aa: CSASSGNSYEQYF
j_call: TRBJ2-7
cdr3_length: 13
v_call: TRBV20-1

cdr3_aa: CASSPRQRGLKETQYF
j_call: TRBJ2-5
cdr3_length: 16
v_call: TRBV5-1

cdr3_aa: CASSPLARGEQFF
j_call: TRBJ2-1
cdr3_length: 13
v_call: TRBV11-2

cdr3_aa: CASSLDVRNVRYF
j_call: TRBJ1-3
cdr3_length: 13
v_call: TRBV12-3/TRBV12-4

cdr3_aa: CASSNLDRVFDGYTF
j_call: TRBJ1-2
cdr3_length: 15
v_call: TRBV19

cdr3_aa: CASSLERGTEAFF
j_call: TRBJ1-1
cdr3_length: 13
v_call: TRBV27

cdr3_aa: CASSLATTDTQYF
j_call: TRBJ2-3
cdr3_length: 13
v_call: TRBV12-3/TRBV12-4

cdr3_aa: CASSPRGTAYEQYF
j_call: TRBJ2-7
cdr3_length: 14
v_call: TRBV7-9

cdr3_aa: CASSNSGRAGNTGELFF
j_call: TRBJ2-2
cdr3_length: 17
v_call: TRBV19

cdr3_aa: CASSLSGQNTEAFF
j_call: TRBJ1-1
cdr3_length: 14
v_call: TRBV18

cdr3_aa: CASKVYGRNTGELFF
j_call: TRBJ2-2
cdr3_length: 15
v_call: TRBV6-1

cdr3_aa: CASSQDSGRATDTQYF
j_call: TRBJ2-3
cdr3_length: 16
v_call: TRBV4-1

cdr3_aa: CASSPVGLDNSPLHF
j_call: TRBJ1-6
cdr3_length: 15
v_call: TRBV5-1

cdr3_aa: CASSLAGTSGHNEQFF
j_call: TRBJ2-1
cdr3_length: 16
v_call: TRBV7-6

cdr3_aa: CASSLGGTGGPHTEAFF
j_call: TRBJ1-1
cdr3_length: 17
v_call: TRBV27

cdr3_aa: CASSTGTENTEAFF
j_call: TRBJ1-1
cdr3_length: 14
v_call: TRBV12-3/TRBV12-4

cdr3_aa: CSAITGGENIQYF
j_call: TRBJ2-4
cdr3_length: 13
v_call: TRBV20-1

cdr3_aa: CASSFSLLATSTDTQYF
j_call: TRBJ2-3
cdr3_length: 17
v_call: TRBV27